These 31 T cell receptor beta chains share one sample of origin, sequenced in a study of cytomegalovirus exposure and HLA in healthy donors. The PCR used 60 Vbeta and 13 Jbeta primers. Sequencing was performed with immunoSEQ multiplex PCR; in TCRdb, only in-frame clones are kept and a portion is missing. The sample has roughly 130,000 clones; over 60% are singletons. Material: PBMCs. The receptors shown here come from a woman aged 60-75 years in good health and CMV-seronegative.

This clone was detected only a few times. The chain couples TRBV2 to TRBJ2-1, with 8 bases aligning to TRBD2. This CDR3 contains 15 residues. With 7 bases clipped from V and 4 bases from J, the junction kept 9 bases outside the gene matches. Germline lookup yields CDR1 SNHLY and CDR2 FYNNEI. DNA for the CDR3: TGTGCCAGCAAAGAGGGTGCGGGAGGTTACAATGAGCAGTTCTTC. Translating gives CASKEGAGGYNEQFF.

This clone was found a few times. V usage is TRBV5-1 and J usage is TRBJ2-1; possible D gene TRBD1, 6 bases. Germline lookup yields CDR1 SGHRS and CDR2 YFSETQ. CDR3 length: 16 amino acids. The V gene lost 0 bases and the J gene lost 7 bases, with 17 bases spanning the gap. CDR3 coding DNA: TGCGCCAGCAGCTTGGGGGCAGGGGCGTTAAGGAATGAGCAGTTCTTC. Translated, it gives CASSLGAGALRNEQFF.

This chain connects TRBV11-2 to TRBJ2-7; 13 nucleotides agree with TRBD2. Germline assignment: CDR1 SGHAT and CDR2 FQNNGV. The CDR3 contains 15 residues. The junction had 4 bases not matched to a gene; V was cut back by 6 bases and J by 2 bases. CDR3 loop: CASRVGTSGTYEQYF. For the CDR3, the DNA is TGTGCCAGCAGAGTCGGGACTAGCGGGACCTACGAGCAGTACTTC.

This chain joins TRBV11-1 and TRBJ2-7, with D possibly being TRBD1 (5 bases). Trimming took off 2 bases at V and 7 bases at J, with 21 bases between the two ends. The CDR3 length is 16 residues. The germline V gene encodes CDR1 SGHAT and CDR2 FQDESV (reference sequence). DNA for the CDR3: TGTGCCAGCAGCTTAAATTATCTGTGGGGCAGGGAAGAGCAGTACTTC. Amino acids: CASSLNYLWGREEQYF.

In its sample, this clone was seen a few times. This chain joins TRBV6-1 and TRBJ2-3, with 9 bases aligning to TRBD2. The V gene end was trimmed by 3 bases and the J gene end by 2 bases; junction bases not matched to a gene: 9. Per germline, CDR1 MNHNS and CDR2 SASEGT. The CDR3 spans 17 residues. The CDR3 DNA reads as TGTGCCAGCAGTGATAAAGGCGGGGGGGCCCCCACAGATACGCAGTATTTT. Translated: CASSDKGGGAPTDTQYF.

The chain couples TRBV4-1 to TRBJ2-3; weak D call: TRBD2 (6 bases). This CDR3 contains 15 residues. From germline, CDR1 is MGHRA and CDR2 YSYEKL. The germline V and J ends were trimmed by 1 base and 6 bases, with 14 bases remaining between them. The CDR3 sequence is CASSQVHRGMDTQYF. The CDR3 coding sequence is TGCGCCAGCAGCCAAGTACACCGGGGGATGGATACGCAGTATTTT.

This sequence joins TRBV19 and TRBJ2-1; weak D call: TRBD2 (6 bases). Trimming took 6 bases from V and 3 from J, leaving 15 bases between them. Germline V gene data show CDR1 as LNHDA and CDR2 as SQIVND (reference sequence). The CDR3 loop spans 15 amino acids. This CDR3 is CASSRGLNLYNEQFF. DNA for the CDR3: TGTGCCAGTAGCCGGGGACTCAACCTCTACAATGAGCAGTTCTTC.

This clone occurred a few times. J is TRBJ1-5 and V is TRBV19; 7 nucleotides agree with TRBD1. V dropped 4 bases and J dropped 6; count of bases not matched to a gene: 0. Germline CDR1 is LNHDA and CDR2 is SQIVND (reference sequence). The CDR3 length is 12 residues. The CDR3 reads CASSKGAQPQHF. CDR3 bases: TGTGCCAGTAGTAAGGGGGCTCAGCCCCAGCATTTT.

Here the CDR3 reads CASSLEPRVGTQYF. As DNA, the CDR3 is TGTGCCAGCAGCTTAGAGCCCAGGGTGGGTACGCAGTATTTT. The V call is TRBV11-2, the J call TRBJ2-3; TRBD1 is a possible D gene (5 bases). V gave up 0 bases and J gave up 8 bases, with 12 bases separating them. This CDR3 spans 14 amino acids. Germline CDR1 SGHAT, CDR2 FQNNGV.

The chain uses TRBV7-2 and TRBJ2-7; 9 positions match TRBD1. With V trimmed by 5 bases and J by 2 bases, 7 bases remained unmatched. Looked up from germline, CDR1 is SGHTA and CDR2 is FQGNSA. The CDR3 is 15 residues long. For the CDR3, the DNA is TGTGCCAGCAGCCTTGGACAGGGGAGGGCCTACGAGCAGTACTTC. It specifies CASSLGQGRAYEQYF. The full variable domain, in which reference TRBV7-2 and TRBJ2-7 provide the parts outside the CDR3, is GAGVSQSPSNKVTEKGKDVELRCDPISGHTALYWYRQSLGQGLEFLIYFQGNSAPDKSGLPSDRFSAERTGGSVSTLTIQRTQQEDSAVYLCASSLGQGRAYEQYFGPGTRLTVT.

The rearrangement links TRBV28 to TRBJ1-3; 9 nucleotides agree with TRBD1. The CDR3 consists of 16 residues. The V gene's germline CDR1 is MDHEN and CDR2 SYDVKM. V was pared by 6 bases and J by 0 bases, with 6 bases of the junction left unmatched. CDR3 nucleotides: TGTGCCAGCAGCCCTACGGACAGGGGCTCTGGAAACACCATATATTTT. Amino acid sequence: CASSPTDRGSGNTIYF.

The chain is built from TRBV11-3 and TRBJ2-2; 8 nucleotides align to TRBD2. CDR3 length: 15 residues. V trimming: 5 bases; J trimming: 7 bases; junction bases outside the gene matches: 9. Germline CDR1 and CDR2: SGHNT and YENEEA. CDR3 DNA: TGTGCCAGCAGCCAAGCGGGAGCTTTTGGCGGGGAGCTGTTTTTT. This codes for CASSQAGAFGGELFF.

CDR3 DNA sequence: TGTGCCACCAGCAGAAATCGGGACAGTCCTAGCACAGATACGCAGTATTTT. It is translated as CATSRNRDSPSTDTQYF. The chain couples TRBV15 to TRBJ2-3; the match to TRBD1 covers 7 bases. Germline assignment: CDR1 LNHNV and CDR2 YYDKDF (reference sequence). This CDR3 spans 17 amino acids. With V trimmed by 2 bases and J by 0 bases, 8 bases remained unmatched.

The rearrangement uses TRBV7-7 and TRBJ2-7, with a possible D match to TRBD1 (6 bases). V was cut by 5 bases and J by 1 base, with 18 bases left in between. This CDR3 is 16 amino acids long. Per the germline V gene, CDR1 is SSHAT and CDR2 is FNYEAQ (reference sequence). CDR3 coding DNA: TGTGCCAGCAGCCCCAGGCGCAGGGGTCCTTCCTACGAGCAGTACTTC. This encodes CASSPRRRGPSYEQYF. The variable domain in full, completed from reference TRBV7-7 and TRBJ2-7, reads GAGVSQSPRYKVTKRGQDVTLRCDPISSHATLYWYQQALGQGPEFLTYFNYEAQPDKSGLPSDRFSAERPEGSISTLTIQRTEQRDSAMYRCASSPRRRGPSYEQYFGPGTRLTVT.

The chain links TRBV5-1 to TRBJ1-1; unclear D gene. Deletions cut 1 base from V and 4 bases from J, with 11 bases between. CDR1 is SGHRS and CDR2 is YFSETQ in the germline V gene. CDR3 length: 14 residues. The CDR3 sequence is CASSLTGVATEAFF. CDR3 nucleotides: TGCGCCAGCAGCTTGACCGGGGTGGCCACTGAAGCTTTCTTT. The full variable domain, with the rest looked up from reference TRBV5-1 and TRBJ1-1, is KAGVTQTPRYLIKTRGQQVTLSCSPISGHRSVSWYQQTPGQGLQFLFEYFSETQRNKGNFPGRFSGRQFSNSRSEMNVSTLELGDSALYLCASSLTGVATEAFFGQGTRLTVV.

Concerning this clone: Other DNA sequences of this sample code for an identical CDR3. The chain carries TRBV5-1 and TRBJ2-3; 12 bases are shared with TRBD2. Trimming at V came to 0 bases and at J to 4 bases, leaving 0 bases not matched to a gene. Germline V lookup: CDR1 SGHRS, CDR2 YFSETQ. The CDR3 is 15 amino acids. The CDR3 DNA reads TGCGCCAGCAGCTTGGGACTAGCGGGAGCAGATACGCAGTATTTT. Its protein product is CASSLGLAGADTQYF.

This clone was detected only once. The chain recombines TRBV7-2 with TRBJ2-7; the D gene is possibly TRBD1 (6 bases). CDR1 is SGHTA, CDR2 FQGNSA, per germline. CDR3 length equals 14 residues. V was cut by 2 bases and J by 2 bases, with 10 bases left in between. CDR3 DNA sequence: TGTGCCAGCAGCTTATACAGGGCCACCTACGAGCAGTACTTC. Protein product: CASSLYRATYEQYF.

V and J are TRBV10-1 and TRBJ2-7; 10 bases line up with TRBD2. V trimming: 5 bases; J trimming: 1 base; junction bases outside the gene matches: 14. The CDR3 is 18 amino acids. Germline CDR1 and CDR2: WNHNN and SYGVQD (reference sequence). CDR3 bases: TGCGCCAGCAGTAAAAAACGGGCTAGCGGGGGCCATTCCTACGAGCAGTACTTC. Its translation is CASSKKRASGGHSYEQYF.

CDR3 nucleotide sequence: TGTGCCAGCAGCTTAAGCAGGGGGCAAGCTGAAAAACTGTTTTTT. Amino acid sequence: CASSLSRGQAEKLFF. The V and J genes are TRBV7-9 and TRBJ1-4; 8 bases fit TRBD1. Germline lookup yields CDR1 SEHNR and CDR2 FQNEAQ (reference sequence). The V gene end was trimmed by 2 bases and the J gene end by 7 bases; junction bases not matched to a gene: 6. This CDR3 spans 15 amino acids.

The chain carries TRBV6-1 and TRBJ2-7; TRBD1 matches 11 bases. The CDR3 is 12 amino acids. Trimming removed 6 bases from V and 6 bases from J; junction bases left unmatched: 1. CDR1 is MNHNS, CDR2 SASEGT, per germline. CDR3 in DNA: TGTGCCAGCAGGGACAGGGGGCTCGAGCAGTACTTC. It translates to CASRDRGLEQYF.

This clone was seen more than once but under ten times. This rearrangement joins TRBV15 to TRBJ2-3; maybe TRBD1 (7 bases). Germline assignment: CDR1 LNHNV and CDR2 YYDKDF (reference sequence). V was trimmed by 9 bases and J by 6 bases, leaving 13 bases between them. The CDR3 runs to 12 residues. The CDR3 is CATKGAGDTQYF. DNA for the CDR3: TGTGCCACTAAGGGGGCGGGGGATACGCAGTATTTT.

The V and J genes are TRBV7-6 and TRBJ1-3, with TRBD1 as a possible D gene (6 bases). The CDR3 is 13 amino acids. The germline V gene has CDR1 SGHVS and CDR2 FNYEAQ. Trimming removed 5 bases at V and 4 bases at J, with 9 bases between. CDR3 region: CASSPGQGNTIYF. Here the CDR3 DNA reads TGTGCCAGCAGCCCCGGACAGGGAAACACCATATATTTT.

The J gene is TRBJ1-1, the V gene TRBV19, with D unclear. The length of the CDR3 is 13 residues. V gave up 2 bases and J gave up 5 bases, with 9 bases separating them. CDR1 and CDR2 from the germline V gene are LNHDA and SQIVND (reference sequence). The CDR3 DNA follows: TGTGCCAGTAGTATAAAGGCAGGAACTGAAGCTTTCTTT. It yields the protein CASSIKAGTEAFF.

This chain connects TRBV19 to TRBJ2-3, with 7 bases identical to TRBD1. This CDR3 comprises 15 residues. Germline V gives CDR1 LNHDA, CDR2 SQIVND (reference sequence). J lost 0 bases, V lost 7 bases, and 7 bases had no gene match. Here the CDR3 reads CASMGRQGSTDTQYF. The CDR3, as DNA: TGTGCCAGTATGGGGAGACAGGGAAGCACAGATACGCAGTATTTT.

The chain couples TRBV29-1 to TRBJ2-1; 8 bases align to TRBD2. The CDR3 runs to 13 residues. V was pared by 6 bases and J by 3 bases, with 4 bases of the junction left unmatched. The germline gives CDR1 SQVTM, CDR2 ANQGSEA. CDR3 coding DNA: TGCAGCGTCCTTAGCGGGGTCTACAATGAGCAGTTCTTC. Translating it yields CSVLSGVYNEQFF.

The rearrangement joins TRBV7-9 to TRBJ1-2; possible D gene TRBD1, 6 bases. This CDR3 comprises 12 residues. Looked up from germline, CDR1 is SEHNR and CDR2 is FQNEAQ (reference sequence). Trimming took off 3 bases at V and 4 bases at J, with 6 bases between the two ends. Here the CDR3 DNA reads TGTGCCAGCAGCTTGGACAGCTATGGCTACACCTTC. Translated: CASSLDSYGYTF.

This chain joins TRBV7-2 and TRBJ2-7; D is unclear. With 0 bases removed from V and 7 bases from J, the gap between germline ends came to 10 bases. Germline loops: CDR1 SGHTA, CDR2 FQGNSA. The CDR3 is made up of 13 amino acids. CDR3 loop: CASSLAQPGEQYF. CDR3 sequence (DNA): TGTGCCAGCAGCTTAGCCCAGCCCGGGGAGCAGTACTTC.

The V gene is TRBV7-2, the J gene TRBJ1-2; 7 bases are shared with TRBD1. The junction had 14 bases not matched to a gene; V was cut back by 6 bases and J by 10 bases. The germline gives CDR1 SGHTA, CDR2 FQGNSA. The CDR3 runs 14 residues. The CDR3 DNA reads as TGTGCCAGCAGTTTAATGGGCAGAGACAGGGACTACACCTTC. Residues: CASSLMGRDRDYTF. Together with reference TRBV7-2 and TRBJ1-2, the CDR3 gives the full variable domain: GAGVSQSPSNKVTEKGKDVELRCDPISGHTALYWYRQSLGQGLEFLIYFQGNSAPDKSGLPSDRFSAERTGGSVSTLTIQRTQQEDSAVYLCASSLMGRDRDYTFGSGTRLTVV.

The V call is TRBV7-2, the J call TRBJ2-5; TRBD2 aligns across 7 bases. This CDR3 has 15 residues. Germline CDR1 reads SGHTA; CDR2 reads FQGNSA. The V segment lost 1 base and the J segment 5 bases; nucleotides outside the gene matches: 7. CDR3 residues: CASSLDGRSKETQYF. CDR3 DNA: TGTGCCAGCAGCTTAGACGGGAGGAGTAAGGAGACCCAGTACTTC.

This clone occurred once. DNA of the CDR3: TGCAGCGCGCCAGGTAGCACAGATACGCAGTATTTT. Its protein product is CSAPGSTDTQYF. This chain joins TRBV29-1 and TRBJ2-3; D is uncertain. The germline CDR1 and CDR2 sequences are SQVTM and ANQGSEA. CDR3 length: 12 amino acids. Trimming left V 7 bases short and J 0 bases short, with 8 bases between.

The CDR3 loop is CASSSLAGADTQYF. The CDR3 coding sequence is TGTGCCAGCAGTTCGCTAGCGGGCGCAGATACGCAGTATTTT. V is TRBV28 and J is TRBJ2-3; 8 bases are a match to TRBD2. Germline trimming cut 4 bases from V and 4 bases from J; bases unmatched to any gene: 4. The CDR3 covers 14 residues. Germline-derived CDR1 and CDR2 are MDHEN and SYDVKM.